The clone carrying this T cell receptor beta chain was counted only a few times. Its specificity is not known. The V end lost 7 bases, the J end lost 0 bases, and 15 bases lay between the germline ends. Looked up from germline, CDR1 is LNHDA and CDR2 is SQIVND (reference sequence). The CDR3 totals 15 residues. Profiling relied on immunoSEQ multiplex PCR, and the TCRdb table lists in-frame clones only, not all of them. The sample has about 1,500 clones, 28% seen once; the top ten hold under 15%. The data stem from a study of T cells in localized non-small cell lung cancer. Study results and limitations: A median about 56 of the top 100 tumor clones appeared in adjacent lung. Sequencing covered just one tumor region, so heterogeneity cannot be ruled out. Clonality peaked in uninvolved adjacent lung rather than tumor. Longer survival (overall) was linked to higher T cell density in blood.

The chain recombines TRBV19 with TRBJ1-1; a possible D gene is TRBD1 (6 bases). The origin of this receptor is a man aged 40 to 70 with stage III squamous cell lung carcinoma. The sample consisted of normal lung tissue next to the tumor, taken before any cancer treatment. CDR3 protein: CASINQGPMNTEAFF. The CDR3, as DNA: TGTGCCAGTATAAACCAGGGGCCTATGAACACTGAAGCTTTCTTT.